The next 18 T cell receptor beta chains were all read from a single sample in a study of blood T cell repertoires in COVID-19. Profiled with immunoSEQ multiplex PCR; TCRdb holds only in-frame clones, not every one. This repertoire shows some 320,000 clones, approximately 90% found once; its top ten account for 3.5% to 5%. Sequenced: PBMCs or T cells enriched from blood (not recorded which). The source is a woman in her twenties or thirties who had been exposed to COVID-19.

V is TRBV7-8 and J is TRBJ2-5; D is uncertain. Germline V lookup: CDR1 SGHVS, CDR2 FQNEAQ. CDR3 size: 14 residues. Trimming stripped 3 bases from V and 5 bases from J, with 13 bases between. CDR3 in amino acids: CASSFLRSEETQYF. CDR3 DNA sequence: TGTGCCAGCAGCTTCCTCCGAAGCGAGGAGACCCAGTACTTC.

This chain connects TRBV27 to TRBJ1-2; D possibly corresponds to TRBD1 (5 bases). Trimming took off 5 bases at V and 6 bases at J, with 13 bases between the two ends. CDR1 and CDR2 (germline): MNHEY, SMNVEV (reference sequence). The CDR3 runs to 13 residues. The CDR3 DNA follows: TGTGCCAGCAGTCCTCACGCAGGGCATGGCTACACCTTC. It specifies CASSPHAGHGYTF.

The rearrangement uses TRBV6-4 and TRBJ1-5; D is unresolved. This CDR3 spans 13 amino acids. Trimming cost V 4 bases and J 5 bases, with 9 bases left between them. Germline V lookup: CDR1 MRHNA, CDR2 SNTAGT. For the CDR3, the DNA is TGTGCCAGCAGTGTCGACACCGATCAGCCCCAGCATTTT. It encodes CASSVDTDQPQHF.

The chain combines TRBV7-8 with TRBJ1-6; weak D call: TRBD1 (5 bases). V lost 2 bases and J 5 bases, leaving 16 bases between the germline ends. Germline assignment: CDR1 SGHVS and CDR2 FQNEAQ. The CDR3 spans 17 residues. This CDR3 reads CASSLLQAQGHNSPLHF. The CDR3 nucleotides are TGTGCCAGCAGCTTATTGCAAGCCCAGGGCCATAATTCACCCCTCCACTTT.

This clone was counted a few times. The chain links TRBV7-6 to TRBJ2-1, with D hard to call. CDR1 and CDR2 from the germline V gene are SGHVS and FNYEAQ. The V and J ends lost 0 bases and 0 bases respectively, with 6 bases between them. The CDR3 is 15 amino acids. Written as DNA, the CDR3 is TGTGCCAGCAGCTTAGCGGTTAGCTCCTACAATGAGCAGTTCTTC. Encoded protein: CASSLAVSSYNEQFF.

This clone was seen once. V gene TRBV4-3 combines with J gene TRBJ2-4; 7 bases are a match to TRBD2. V shed 4 bases and J 8 bases; nucleotides not matched to a gene: 20. The CDR3 loop spans 18 amino acids. Germline-derived CDR1 and CDR2 are LGHNA and YSLEER. CDR3 region: CASSPRSHSTSYLDIQYF. CDR3 sequence (DNA): TGCGCCAGCAGCCCTCGCTCCCACTCGACTAGCTACCTAGACATTCAGTACTTC.

This chain links TRBV7-8 with TRBJ1-3; D possibly corresponds to TRBD1 (5 bases). CDR1 is SGHVS, CDR2 FQNEAQ, per germline. The V end lost 1 base, the J end lost 8 bases, and 9 bases lay between the germline ends. The CDR3 sequence is 13 residues long. The CDR3: CASSLVTEDTIYF. The CDR3 DNA follows: TGTGCCAGCAGCTTAGTGACAGAAGACACCATATATTTT.

The chain has TRBV5-4 and TRBJ2-1, with TRBD2 matching over 9 bases. The germline V gene encodes CDR1 SGHNT and CDR2 YYREEE (reference sequence). This CDR3 contains 14 residues. Trimming cost V 4 bases and J 5 bases; bases outside gene matches: 4. The CDR3 is CASSPSGEHNEQFF. In nucleotides, the CDR3 is TGTGCCAGCAGCCCTAGCGGGGAACACAATGAGCAGTTCTTC.

V gene TRBV4-3 combines with J gene TRBJ1-4, with D possibly being TRBD1 (5 bases). The CDR3 covers 16 residues. Looked up from germline, CDR1 is LGHNA and CDR2 is YSLEER. V lost 0 bases and J 3 bases, leaving 11 bases between the germline ends. CDR3 amino acids: CASSQDAGVANEKLFF. CDR3 nucleotide sequence: TGCGCCAGCAGCCAAGACGCGGGGGTCGCTAATGAAAAACTGTTTTTT.

This chain uses TRBV18 with TRBJ2-5, with TRBD1 matching 8 bases. This CDR3 comprises 14 residues. With V trimmed by 5 bases and J by 3 bases, 5 bases remained unmatched. Germline CDR1 reads KGHSH; CDR2 reads LQKENI. CDR3: CASSNRGVEETQYF. The CDR3 region has the DNA TGTGCCAGCTCAAACAGGGGGGTCGAAGAGACCCAGTACTTC. Combining the CDR3 with reference TRBV18 and TRBJ2-5 gives the whole variable domain NAGVMQNPRHLVRRRGQEARLRCSPMKGHSHVYWYRQLPEEGLKFMVYLQKENIIDESGMPKERFSAEFPKEGPSILRIQQVVRGDSAAYFCASSNRGVEETQYFGPGTRLLVL.

The gene calls are TRBV6-4 and TRBJ2-1, with a tentative D call TRBD2 (5 bases). V was clipped by 4 bases and J by 6 bases, with 16 bases between them. The CDR3 spans 15 residues. Germline V gene lookup returns CDR1 MRHNA and CDR2 SNTAGT. CDR3 in amino acids: CASSASETRLNEQFF. In DNA, the CDR3 is TGTGCCAGCAGTGCCTCGGAAACTAGGCTCAATGAGCAGTTCTTC.

The chain has TRBV4-2 and TRBJ1-3; the match to TRBD1 covers 9 bases. Germline V gives CDR1 LGHNA, CDR2 YNFKEQ. This CDR3 contains 16 residues. With 1 base clipped from V and 6 bases from J, the junction kept 7 bases outside the gene matches. The CDR3 here is CASSQAGQGMENTIYF. CDR3 DNA sequence: TGTGCCAGCAGCCAAGCGGGACAGGGTATGGAAAACACCATATATTTT.

V and J are TRBV30 and TRBJ1-5; D is perhaps TRBD1 (5 bases). Trimming left V 0 bases short and J 8 bases short, with 11 bases between. The CDR3 sequence is 13 residues long. Germline V lookup: CDR1 GTSNPN, CDR2 SVGIG (reference sequence). The CDR3 protein is CAWSVQVGEPQHF. As DNA, the CDR3 is TGTGCCTGGAGTGTACAGGTTGGGGAGCCCCAGCATTTT.

The rearrangement uses TRBV7-2 and TRBJ1-2, with a possible D match to TRBD1 (6 bases). Trimming took off 5 bases at V and 4 bases at J, with 14 bases between the two ends. Per the germline V gene, CDR1 is SGHTA and CDR2 is FQGNSA. CDR3 length: 14 residues. The DNA for the CDR3 is TGTGCCAGCAGCATCCCGGGGGGCTCCTATGGCTACACCTTC. Its protein product is CASSIPGGSYGYTF.

This chain joins TRBV7-8 and TRBJ1-4; D gene unclear. Trimming removed 3 bases at V and 10 bases at J, with 15 bases between. Germline CDR1 SGHVS, CDR2 FQNEAQ. The CDR3 totals 14 residues. The CDR3 here is CASSFDTDGGKLFF. The CDR3 DNA sequence: TGTGCCAGCAGCTTTGATACGGACGGAGGAAAACTGTTTTTT.

The rearrangement links TRBV6-5 to TRBJ2-7, with TRBD1 identical over 7 bases. After removal of 6 bases from V and 6 bases from J, the junction contained 14 bases not matched to a gene. Germline CDR1 reads MNHEY; CDR2 reads SVGAGI. The CDR3 extends over 15 amino acids. The CDR3 sequence: CASRSFLRGKGEQYF. The CDR3 coding sequence is TGTGCCAGCAGATCCTTTCTCAGGGGGAAAGGCGAGCAGTACTTC.

The V call is TRBV24-1, the J call TRBJ2-3; TRBD1 matches 8 bases. Germline CDR1 reads KGHDR; CDR2 reads SFDVKD. Trimming cost V 5 bases and J 2 bases; bases outside gene matches: 5. The CDR3 totals 15 residues. The CDR3 reads CATSVGTGNTDTQYF. CDR3 sequence (DNA): TGTGCCACCAGTGTTGGGACAGGCAACACAGATACGCAGTATTTT.

This chain links TRBV4-1 with TRBJ2-5; 9 nucleotides align to TRBD1. The V segment lost 4 bases and the J segment 5 bases; nucleotides outside the gene matches: 8. This CDR3 is 15 amino acids long. Germline lookup yields CDR1 MGHRA and CDR2 YSYEKL. CDR3 DNA: TGCGCCAGCAGCCCACCGGGACAGGGATACGAGACCCAGTACTTC. Translating gives CASSPPGQGYETQYF.